These T cell receptor beta chains were read from a single sample in a study of blood T cell repertoires in COVID-19. Libraries were prepared by immunoSEQ multiplex PCR; TCRdb keeps only in-frame clonotypes and omits some of them. The sample carries fewer than 200,000 clones, approximately 85% recorded once. The specimen was peripheral blood. The receptors originated from an elderly woman with acute or convalescent COVID-19. Both conserved end residues are part of each CDR3. The D gene is left open where the match is weak. The listing skips clone size in some rows; elsewhere it reads once, few, many or a size class.

>few|TRBJ2-7|TRBV27|NA
CASSSDSPYEQYF
TGTGCCAGCAGTTCGGACAGCCCCTACGAGCAGTACTTC
>NA|TRBJ2-1|TRBV30|NA
CAYSRDFRYNEQFF
TGTGCCTACTCCCGGGACTTCCGCTACAATGAGCAGTTCTTC
>NA|TRBJ2-1|TRBV12-5|TRBD1
CASGPTGVPLYNEQFF
TGTGCTAGTGGGCCGACAGGGGTCCCACTATACAATGAGCAGTTCTTC
>NA|TRBJ1-2|TRBV4-2|NA
CASSQGAGYTF
TGTGCCAGCAGCCAAGGTGCGGGCTACACCTTC
>NA|TRBJ1-4|TRBV6-1|NA
CASSDRTANEKLFF
TGTGCCAGCAGTGACCGGACAGCCAATGAAAAACTGTTTTTT
>NA|TRBJ2-1|TRBV2|NA
CASTLWQGYNEQFF
TGTGCCAGCACTCTTTGGCAGGGATACAATGAGCAGTTCTTC
>NA|TRBJ2-1|TRBV2|NA
CASSEQYNEQFF
TGTGCCAGCAGTGAACAGTACAATGAGCAGTTCTTC
>many|TRBJ1-3|TRBV9|NA
CASSVDAGGSGNTIYF
TGTGCCAGCAGCGTAGACGCGGGGGGCTCTGGAAACACCATATATTTT
>NA|TRBJ1-4|TRBV20-1|NA
CSASLSGEEKLFF
TGCAGTGCTAGTCTATCCGGGGAAGAAAAACTGTTTTTT
>NA|TRBJ2-3|TRBV7-3|NA
CASSLMSGSTDTQYF
TGTGCCAGCAGCTTAATGAGCGGTAGCACAGATACGCAGTATTTT
>NA|TRBJ1-1|TRBV7-2|NA
CASSFYSGAEAFF
TGTGCCAGCAGCTTTTACAGCGGGGCTGAAGCTTTCTTT
>NA|TRBJ2-3|TRBV15|TRBD2
CATSRGGLAPGTDTQYF
TGTGCCACCAGCAGAGGAGGACTAGCGCCAGGCACAGATACGCAGTATTTT
>once|TRBJ1-1|TRBV6-5|TRBD1
CASSPDRGVNTEAFF
TGTGCCAGCAGTCCGGACAGGGGGGTGAACACTGAAGCTTTCTTT
>NA|TRBJ2-1|TRBV3-1/TRBV3-2|NA
CASSPGLPGSYNEQFF
TGTGCCAGCAGCCCGGGACTTCCGGGGTCCTACAATGAGCAGTTCTTC
>NA|TRBJ2-2|TRBV30|NA
CAWSVGLATYANTGELFF
TGTGCCTGGAGTGTCGGGCTAGCGACCTACGCGAACACCGGGGAGCTGTTTTTT
>NA|TRBJ1-6|TRBV2|TRBD1
CASRTGPNSPLHF
TGTGCCAGCAGGACAGGGCCTAATTCACCCCTCCACTTT
>NA|TRBJ1-6|TRBV7-2|NA
CASSLGQALNSPLHF
TGTGCCAGCAGCTTAGGGCAGGCCCTTAATTCACCCCTCCACTTT
>NA|TRBJ1-5|TRBV2|NA
CASSKDTHSNQPQHF
TGTGCCAGCAGTAAGGACACCCATAGCAATCAGCCCCAGCATTTT
>NA|TRBJ2-2|TRBV5-8|NA
CASSFDPRQRAGELFF
TGTGCCAGCAGCTTCGACCCTCGGCAGCGCGCCGGGGAGCTGTTTTTT
>NA|TRBJ2-2|TRBV2|NA
CASSPNPESTGELFF
TGTGCCAGCAGTCCAAATCCAGAAAGCACCGGGGAGCTGTTTTTT
>NA|TRBJ1-4|TRBV6-5|TRBD1
CASSDRGREKLFF
TGTGCCAGCTCTGACAGGGGGCGGGAAAAACTGTTTTTT
>NA|TRBJ1-1|TRBV6-2/TRBV6-3|NA
CASSPNTEAFF
TGTGCCAGCAGTCCAAACACTGAAGCTTTCTTT
>NA|TRBJ1-1|TRBV12-5|NA
CASGRERGTEAFF
TGTGCTAGTGGTCGAGAACGGGGCACTGAAGCTTTCTTT
>NA|TRBJ2-5|TRBV10-1|TRBD1
CASSEVTGGRETQYF
TGCGCCAGCAGTGAGGTGACAGGGGGCCGAGAGACCCAGTACTTC
>NA|TRBJ1-2|TRBV5-6|TRBD1
CASSFDRANGYTF
TGTGCCAGCAGCTTCGACAGGGCTAATGGCTACACCTTC
>NA|TRBJ2-2|TRBV10-3|TRBD2
CAISDSRAGDTGELFF
TGTGCCATCAGTGATTCCCGAGCGGGGGACACCGGGGAGCTGTTTTTT
>once|TRBJ1-3|TRBV21-1|NA
CASSKCTRSGNTIYF
TGTGCCAGCAGCAAATGTACGAGATCTGGAAACACCATATATTTT
>NA|TRBJ1-4|TRBV6-5|NA
CASSSYRAAEKLFF
TGTGCCAGCAGTTCTTACAGGGCGGCTGAAAAACTGTTTTTT
>NA|TRBJ1-5|TRBV18|TRBD1
CASSQTGDRPQHF
TGTGCCAGCTCTCAGACAGGGGATAGACCCCAGCATTTT
>NA|TRBJ2-2|TRBV19|NA
CASSTPDGELFF
TGTGCCAGTAGTACCCCAGACGGGGAGCTGTTTTTT
>NA|TRBJ1-5|TRBV7-9|TRBD1
CASSSSQGFSNQPQHF
TGTGCCAGCAGCTCCTCACAGGGGTTCAGCAATCAGCCCCAGCATTTT
>NA|TRBJ2-3|TRBV2|TRBD2
CASSEATSGSGSDTQYF
TGTGCCAGCAGTGAGGCGACTAGCGGGAGTGGGTCAGATACGCAGTATTTT
>NA|TRBJ1-4|TRBV4-1|NA
CASSQDEGLPNEKLFF
TGCGCCAGCAGCCAAGATGAGGGACTGCCTAATGAAAAACTGTTTTTT
>NA|TRBJ1-4|TRBV6-6|NA
CATIRVGGEKLFF
TGTGCCACCATAAGAGTTGGTGGTGAAAAACTGTTTTTT
>NA|TRBJ1-4|TRBV7-2|NA
CASSPSRANEKLFF
TGTGCCAGCAGCCCAAGCAGGGCTAATGAAAAACTGTTTTTT
>NA|TRBJ2-3|TRBV7-2|TRBD2
CASSLRLAGETDTQYF
TGTGCCAGCAGCCTAAGACTAGCGGGGGAGACAGATACGCAGTATTTT
>NA|TRBJ1-2|TRBV14|NA
CASSQGLRYGYTF
TGTGCCAGCAGCCAAGGACTGCGCTATGGCTACACCTTC
>NA|TRBJ2-2|TRBV5-1|NA
CASSFGHRGRVSTGELFF
TGCGCCAGCAGCTTTGGCCACAGGGGGAGGGTATCGACCGGGGAGCTGTTTTTT
>NA|TRBJ1-5|TRBV29-1|TRBD1
CSVVDRGDQPQHF
TGCAGCGTTGTTGACAGGGGAGATCAGCCCCAGCATTTT
>NA|TRBJ2-7|TRBV5-1|TRBD2
CASSLVTSGRYEQYF
TGCGCCAGCAGCTTGGTTACTAGCGGGAGATACGAGCAGTACTTC
>NA|TRBJ2-5|TRBV27|TRBD1
CASRTGQGGYETQYF
TGTGCCAGCCGAACCGGACAGGGTGGGTATGAGACCCAGTACTTC
>NA|TRBJ1-1|TRBV30|NA
CASHRENTEAFF
TGTGCCTCTCACAGGGAGAACACTGAAGCTTTCTTT
>NA|TRBJ2-7|TRBV7-8|NA
CASSLDNRVHSYEQYF
TGTGCCAGCAGCTTAGATAATAGAGTCCACTCCTACGAGCAGTACTTC
>NA|TRBJ2-5|TRBV5-1|NA
CASSLLQETQYF
TGCGCCAGCAGTTTGCTCCAAGAGACCCAGTACTTC
>few|TRBJ2-1|TRBV2|NA
CAGGKYNEQFF
TGTGCCGGGGGCAAGTACAATGAGCAGTTCTTC
>NA|TRBJ2-3|TRBV20-1|NA
CSAAGQDTQYF
TGCAGTGCTGCAGGCCAGGATACGCAGTATTTT
>NA|TRBJ1-1|TRBV11-3|TRBD1
CASSPGQGNTEAFF
TGTGCCAGCAGCCCTGGACAGGGGAACACTGAAGCTTTCTTT
>few|TRBJ1-5|TRBV6-5|NA
CASRAQGSQPQHF
TGTGCCAGCAGAGCACAGGGTAGTCAGCCCCAGCATTTT
>NA|TRBJ1-6|TRBV3-1/TRBV3-2|NA
CASSLGQKRNSPLHF
TGTGCCAGCAGCCTAGGACAGAAACGTAATTCACCCCTCCACTTT
>NA|TRBJ1-2|TRBV3-1/TRBV3-2|NA
CASSQARDKYTF
TGTGCCAGCAGCCAAGCCAGGGACAAGTACACCTTC
>NA|TRBJ2-7|TRBV7-2|TRBD1
CASSRPGTGYEQYF
TGTGCCAGCAGCCGCCCCGGGACAGGGTACGAGCAGTACTTC
>NA|TRBJ1-1|TRBV7-9|NA
CASSFRQGNTEAFF
TGTGCCAGCAGCTTTAGGCAGGGGAACACTGAAGCTTTCTTT
>NA|TRBJ1-2|TRBV13|TRBD1
CASRDGTGGPYGGYTF
TGTGCCAGCAGGGACGGGACAGGGGGGCCTTATGGCGGCTACACCTTC